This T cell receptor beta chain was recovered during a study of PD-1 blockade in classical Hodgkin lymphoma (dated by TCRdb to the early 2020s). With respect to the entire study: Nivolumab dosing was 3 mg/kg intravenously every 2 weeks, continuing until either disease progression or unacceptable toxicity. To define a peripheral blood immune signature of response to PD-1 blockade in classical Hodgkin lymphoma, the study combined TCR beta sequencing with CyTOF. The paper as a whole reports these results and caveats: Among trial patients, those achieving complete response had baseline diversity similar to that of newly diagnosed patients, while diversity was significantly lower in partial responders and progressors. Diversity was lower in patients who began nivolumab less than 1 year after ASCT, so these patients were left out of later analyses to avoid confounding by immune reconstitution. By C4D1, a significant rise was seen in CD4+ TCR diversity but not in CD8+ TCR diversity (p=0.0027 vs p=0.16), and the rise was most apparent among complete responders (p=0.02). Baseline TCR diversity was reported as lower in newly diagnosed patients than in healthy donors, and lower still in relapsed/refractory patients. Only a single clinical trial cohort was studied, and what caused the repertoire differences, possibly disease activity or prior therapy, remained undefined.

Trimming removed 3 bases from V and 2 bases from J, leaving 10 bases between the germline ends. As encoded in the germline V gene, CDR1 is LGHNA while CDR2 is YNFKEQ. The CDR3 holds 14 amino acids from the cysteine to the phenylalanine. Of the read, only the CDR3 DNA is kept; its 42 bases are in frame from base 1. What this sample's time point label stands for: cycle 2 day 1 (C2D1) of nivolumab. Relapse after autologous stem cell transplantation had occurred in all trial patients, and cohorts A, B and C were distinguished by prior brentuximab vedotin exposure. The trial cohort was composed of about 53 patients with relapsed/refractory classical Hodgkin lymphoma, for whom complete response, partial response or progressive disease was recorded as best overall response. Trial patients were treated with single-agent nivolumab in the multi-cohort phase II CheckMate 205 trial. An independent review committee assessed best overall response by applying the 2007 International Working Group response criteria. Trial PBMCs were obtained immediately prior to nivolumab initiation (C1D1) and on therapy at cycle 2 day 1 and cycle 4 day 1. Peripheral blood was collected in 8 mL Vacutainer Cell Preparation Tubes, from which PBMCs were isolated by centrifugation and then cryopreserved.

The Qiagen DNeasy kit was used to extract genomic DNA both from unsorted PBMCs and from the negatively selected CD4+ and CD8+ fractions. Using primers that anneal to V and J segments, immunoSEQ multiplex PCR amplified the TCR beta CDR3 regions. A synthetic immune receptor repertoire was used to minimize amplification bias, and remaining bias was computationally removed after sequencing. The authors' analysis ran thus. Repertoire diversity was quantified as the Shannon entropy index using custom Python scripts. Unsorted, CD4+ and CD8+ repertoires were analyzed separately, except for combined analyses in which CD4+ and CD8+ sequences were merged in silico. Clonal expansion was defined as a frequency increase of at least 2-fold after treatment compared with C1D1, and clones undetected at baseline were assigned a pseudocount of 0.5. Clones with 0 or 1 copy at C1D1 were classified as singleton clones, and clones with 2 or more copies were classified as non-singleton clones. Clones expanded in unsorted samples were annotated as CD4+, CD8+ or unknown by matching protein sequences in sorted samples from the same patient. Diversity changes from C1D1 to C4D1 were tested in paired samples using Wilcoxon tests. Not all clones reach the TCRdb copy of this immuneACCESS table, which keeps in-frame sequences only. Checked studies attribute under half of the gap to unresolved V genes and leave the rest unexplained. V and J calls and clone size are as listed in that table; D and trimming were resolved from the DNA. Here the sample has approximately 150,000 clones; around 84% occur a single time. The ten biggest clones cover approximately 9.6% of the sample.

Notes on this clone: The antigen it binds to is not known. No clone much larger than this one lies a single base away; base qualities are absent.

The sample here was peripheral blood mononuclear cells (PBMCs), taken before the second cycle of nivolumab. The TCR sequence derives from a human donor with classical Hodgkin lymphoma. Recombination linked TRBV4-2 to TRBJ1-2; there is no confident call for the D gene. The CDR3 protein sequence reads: CASSQETRNYGYTF. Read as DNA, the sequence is TGTGCCAGCAGCCAGGAGACAAGAAACTATGGCTACACCTTC.